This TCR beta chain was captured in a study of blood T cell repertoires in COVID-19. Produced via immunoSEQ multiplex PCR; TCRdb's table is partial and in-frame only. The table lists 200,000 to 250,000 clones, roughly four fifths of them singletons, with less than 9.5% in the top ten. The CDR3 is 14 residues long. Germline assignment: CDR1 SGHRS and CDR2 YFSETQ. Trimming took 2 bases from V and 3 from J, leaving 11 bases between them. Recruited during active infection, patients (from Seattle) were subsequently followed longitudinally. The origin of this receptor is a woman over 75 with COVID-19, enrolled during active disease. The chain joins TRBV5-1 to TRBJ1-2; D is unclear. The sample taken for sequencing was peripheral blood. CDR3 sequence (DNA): TGCGCCAGCAGCTTAGGCGGGTTAGACTATGGCTACACCTTC. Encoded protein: CASSLGGLDYGYTF. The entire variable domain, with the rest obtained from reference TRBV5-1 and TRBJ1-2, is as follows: KAGVTQTPRYLIKTRGQQVTLSCSPISGHRSVSWYQQTPGQGLQFLFEYFSETQRNKGNFPGRFSGRQFSNSRSEMNVSTLELGDSALYLCASSLGGLDYGYTFGSGTRLTVV.